This T cell receptor beta chain was observed in a study of shared clonotypes between healthy human individuals. Background on the study: Those who served as donors were two women and a few men between the ages of 18 and 49. Three CD4 naive, three CD4 memory, two CD8 naive and one CD8 memory plate were used per donor. Study conclusions and caveats: Genetic and exposure-history diversity was limited by the few donors. Generation probabilities were higher for clonotypes shared across all four sorted-subset donors than for unshared ones.

CD45RO-negative cells were positively selected for CCR7, leaving out terminally differentiated effector memory CD45RA+ cells. Using immunoSEQ multiplex PCR, the repertoire was profiled, and TCRdb retains in-frame clones only, with some absent. The repertoire holds 1.5 million to 2.5 million clones, with less than 95% as singletons. With regard to this clone: Antigen unknown. Distinct nucleotide sequences in the sample also encode this CDR3.

This CDR3 has 15 amino acids. CDR1 is SEHNR, CDR2 FQNEAQ, per germline (reference sequence). Unmatched junction bases numbered 11, after V lost 6 bases and J lost 7 bases. The sequenced material came from naive CD8+ T cells sorted from blood. This TCR came from a man aged 18-30 years in good health. The rearrangement uses TRBV7-9 and TRBJ1-4, with 7 bases lining up with TRBD1. This CDR3 is CASSSSRDRVEKLFF. CDR3 nucleotides: TGTGCCAGCAGTTCCTCCCGGGACAGAGTTGAAAAACTGTTTTTT.